Listed here is a single T cell receptor (beta chain). Its target is not known. The PCR used 60 Vbeta and 13 Jbeta primers. Some clones are missing from TCRdb's copy, which holds only in-frame ones; the method was immunoSEQ multiplex PCR. Seen here are 150,000 to 200,000 clones, approximately 76% observed once, and the top ten hold approximately 2%. The data are from a study of cytomegalovirus exposure and HLA in healthy donors. Regarding the study as a whole: A later analysis appeared to link common viral pathogens to several of the most significant clusters.

The receptor comes from a female donor in good health and CMV-seronegative. Sequencing was carried out using PBMCs.

CDR3 sequence reads: CASSPEGTEAFF. The CDR3 coding sequence is TGTGCCAGCTCACCGGAGGGGACTGAAGCTTTCTTT. The chain combines TRBV18 with TRBJ1-1, with a weak D call TRBD1 (5 bases). The V gene lost 3 bases and the J gene lost 5 bases, with 7 bases spanning the gap. Germline V gives CDR1 KGHSH, CDR2 LQKENI. The CDR3 is 12 residues long.